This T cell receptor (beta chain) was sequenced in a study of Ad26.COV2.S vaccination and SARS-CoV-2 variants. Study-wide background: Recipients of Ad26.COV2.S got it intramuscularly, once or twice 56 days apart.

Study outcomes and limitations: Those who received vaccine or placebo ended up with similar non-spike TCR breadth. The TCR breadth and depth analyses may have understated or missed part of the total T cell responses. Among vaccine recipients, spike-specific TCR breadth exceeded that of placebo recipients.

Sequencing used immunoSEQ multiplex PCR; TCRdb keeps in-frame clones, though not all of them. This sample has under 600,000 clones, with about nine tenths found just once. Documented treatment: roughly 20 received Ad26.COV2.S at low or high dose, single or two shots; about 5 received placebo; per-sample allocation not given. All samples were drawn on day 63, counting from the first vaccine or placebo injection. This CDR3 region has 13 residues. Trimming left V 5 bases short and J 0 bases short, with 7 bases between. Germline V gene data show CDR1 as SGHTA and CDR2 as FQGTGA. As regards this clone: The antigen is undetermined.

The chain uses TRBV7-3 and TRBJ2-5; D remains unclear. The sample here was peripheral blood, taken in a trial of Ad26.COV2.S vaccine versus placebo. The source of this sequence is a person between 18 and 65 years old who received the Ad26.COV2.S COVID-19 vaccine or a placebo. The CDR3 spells CASSTQYQETQYF. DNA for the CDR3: TGTGCCAGCAGCACCCAGTACCAAGAGACCCAGTACTTC.